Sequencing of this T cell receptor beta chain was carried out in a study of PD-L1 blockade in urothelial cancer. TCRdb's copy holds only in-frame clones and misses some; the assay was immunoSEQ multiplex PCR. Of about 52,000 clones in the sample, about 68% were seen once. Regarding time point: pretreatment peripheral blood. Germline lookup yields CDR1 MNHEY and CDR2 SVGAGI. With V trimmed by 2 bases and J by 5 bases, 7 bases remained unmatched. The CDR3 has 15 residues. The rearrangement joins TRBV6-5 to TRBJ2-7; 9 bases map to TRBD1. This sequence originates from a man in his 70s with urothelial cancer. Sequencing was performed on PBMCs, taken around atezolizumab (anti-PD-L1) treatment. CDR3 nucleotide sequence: TGTGCCAGCAGTTACGAGGGACAGGGTCCGCACGAGCAGTACTTC. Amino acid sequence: CASSYEGQGPHEQYF.